Included here is one T cell receptor beta chain sequence, with context. Antigen: not known. This sample was taken from a study of cytomegalovirus exposure and HLA in healthy donors. Study-wide results and caveats: Presence/absence analyses assumed roughly uniform sequencing depth across donors.

With 6 bases removed from V and 0 bases from J, the gap between germline ends came to 11 bases. This CDR3 is built from 14 residues. Germline V gene data show CDR1 as ENHRY and CDR2 as SYGVKD. The PCR had 60 Vbeta and 13 Jbeta primers. Measured with immunoSEQ multiplex PCR; TCRdb has only the in-frame clones, and not every one. Here the sample spans fewer than 150,000 clones, 77% being singletons. Sequencing was carried out using PBMCs. This TCR came from a woman between 45 and 65 years old in good health and CMV-seronegative. The rearrangement links TRBV10-3 to TRBJ1-2; D not certain. The CDR3 protein is CAISFGLANYGYTF. For the CDR3, the DNA is TGTGCCATCAGCTTCGGACTCGCTAACTATGGCTACACCTTC.